Each of the 22 T cell receptor beta chains below was sequenced from the same sample in a study of shared clonotypes between healthy human individuals. TCRdb's copy holds only in-frame clones and misses some; the assay was immunoSEQ multiplex PCR. The table includes 2.5 million or so clones, approximately 90% detected once. The specimen sequenced was naive CD4+ T cells sorted from blood. The sample's subset: CD45RA+ positively selected. The receptors shown here come from a man between 18 and 29 years old in good health.

V usage is TRBV5-1 and J usage is TRBJ2-5; 7 bases agree with TRBD2. Germline trimming cut 2 bases from V and 4 bases from J; bases unmatched to any gene: 5. Germline V gives CDR1 SGHRS, CDR2 YFSETQ. The CDR3 is 14 residues long. Here the CDR3 reads CASSFGGKVETQYF. The CDR3 DNA is TGCGCCAGCAGCTTCGGGGGGAAGGTAGAGACCCAGTACTTC.

The chain couples TRBV15 to TRBJ2-7; 7 nucleotides match TRBD1. CDR1 and CDR2 (germline): LNHNV, YYDKDF (reference sequence). The junction had 3 bases not matched to a gene; V was cut back by 5 bases and J by 2 bases. This CDR3 region has 13 residues. CDR3 in DNA: TGTGCCACCAGCCCGGACAGGCCCTACGAGCAGTACTTC. It encodes CATSPDRPYEQYF.

The chain recombines TRBV7-9 with TRBJ1-1; the D gene is possibly TRBD1 (6 bases). Germline-derived CDR1 and CDR2 are SEHNR and FQNEAQ (reference sequence). CDR3 length: 15 amino acids. Trimming removed 0 bases from V and 4 bases from J, with 12 bases in between. The CDR3 nucleotides are TGTGCCAGCAGCTTAGCCGGGACACTTGTCACTGAAGCTTTCTTT. This translates into CASSLAGTLVTEAFF.

The chain couples TRBV7-8 to TRBJ1-1; D ambiguous. Germline V gene data show CDR1 as SGHVS and CDR2 as FQNEAQ. Trimming shortened V by 1 base and J by 2 bases, and 14 bases separated the two germline ends. This CDR3 has 16 residues. The DNA for the CDR3 is TGTGCCAGCAGCTTAGAGGCAGACCCCATAAACACTGAAGCTTTCTTT. It codes for CASSLEADPINTEAFF.

This chain links TRBV7-9 with TRBJ2-7; D not certain. The CDR3 totals 14 residues. V was cut by 5 bases and J by 3 bases, with 14 bases left in between. CDR1 is SEHNR, CDR2 FQNEAQ, per germline (reference sequence). The CDR3 bases are TGTGCCAGCAGCCACAGAGGTCAGCTCTACGAGCAGTACTTC. Translation gives CASSHRGQLYEQYF.

The chain carries TRBV4-3 and TRBJ1-1; 7 bases agree with TRBD1. The CDR3 has 14 residues. Germline V CDR1 and CDR2: LGHNA, YSLEER. Germline trimming cut 4 bases from V and 1 base from J; bases unmatched to any gene: 3. CDR3 protein: CASSPGTANTEAFF. Written as DNA, the CDR3 is TGCGCCAGCAGCCCCGGGACAGCGAACACTGAAGCTTTCTTT.

V and J are TRBV25-1 and TRBJ2-7, with 8 bases lining up with TRBD1. J lost 0 bases, V lost 6 bases, and 1 base had no gene match. The germline CDR1 and CDR2 sequences are MGHDK and SYGVNS. The length of the CDR3 is 13 residues. The CDR3 DNA reads TGTGCCAGCAGGGGACAGGACTCCTACGAGCAGTACTTC. Protein product: CASRGQDSYEQYF.

The chain recombines TRBV11-2 with TRBJ2-7, with D uncertain. V was cut by 7 bases and J by 3 bases, with 16 bases left in between. The CDR3 has 14 residues. Germline CDR1 reads SGHAT; CDR2 reads FQNNGV. CDR3 protein: CASTISGSFYEQYF. CDR3 nucleotide sequence: TGTGCCAGCACCATTAGTGGGTCTTTCTACGAGCAGTACTTC. The full variable domain, in which reference TRBV11-2 and TRBJ2-7 provide the parts outside the CDR3, is EAGVAQSPRYKIIEKRQSVAFWCNPISGHATLYWYQQILGQGPKLLIQFQNNGVVDDSQLPKDRFSAERLKGVDSTLKIQPAKLEDSAVYLCASTISGSFYEQYFGPGTRLTVT.

The CDR3 DNA reads as TGTGCCAGCAGCTTGGGACAGGGGGCGGGCCAGGAGTACTTC. Protein sequence: CASSLGQGAGQEYF. The gene calls are TRBV7-9 and TRBJ2-7, with 12 positions matching TRBD1. Unmatched junction bases numbered 8, after V lost 3 bases and J lost 11 bases. CDR3 length: 14 residues. CDR1 is SEHNR and CDR2 is FQNEAQ in the germline V gene (reference sequence).

For this clone: Other DNA sequences within the sample encode an identical CDR3. The V and J genes are TRBV4-1 and TRBJ1-6, with no clear D. V lost 0 bases to trimming and J lost 0 bases, with 9 bases between them. The CDR3 is 17 residues long. CDR1 MGHRA and CDR2 YSYEKL come from the germline V gene. The CDR3 sequence is CASSQDFGSSYNSPLHF. In DNA form, the CDR3 reads TGCGCCAGCAGCCAAGATTTCGGGAGCTCCTATAATTCACCCCTCCACTTT.

V and J are TRBV19 and TRBJ2-5; D perhaps matches TRBD1 (6 bases). This CDR3 has 13 residues. The V end was cut by 7 bases, the J end by 5 bases, with 14 bases between. Germline V CDR1 and CDR2: LNHDA, SQIVND (reference sequence). CDR3 sequence reads: CASTQGATETQYF. Written as DNA, the CDR3 is TGTGCCAGTACACAGGGAGCGACGGAGACCCAGTACTTC.

Comments on this clone: Given a much more abundant clone one base away, this may be a read error. J is TRBJ2-2 and V is TRBV5-8; D is uncertain. The length of the CDR3 is 12 residues. From germline, CDR1 is SGHTS and CDR2 YDEGEE. V was clipped by 1 base and J by 3 bases, with 1 base between them. The CDR3 sequence is CASSLYTGELFF. CDR3 coding DNA: TGTGCCAGCAGCTTGTACACCGGGGAGCTGTTTTTT.

The chain's CDR3 is CATQPGRANTGELFF. The CDR3 DNA sequence: TGCGCCACCCAGCCCGGCAGGGCGAACACCGGGGAGCTGTTTTTT. V is TRBV5-1 and J is TRBJ2-2, with a tentative D call TRBD1 (5 bases). The germline gives CDR1 SGHRS, CDR2 YFSETQ. The CDR3 totals 15 residues. Trimming took 9 bases from V and 0 from J, leaving 15 bases between them.

This clone appeared a single time. This sequence joins TRBV7-2 and TRBJ2-7; 9 bases are shared with TRBD1. Germline CDR1 is SGHTA and CDR2 is FQGNSA. The ends lost 1 base at V and 5 bases at J; junction bases unmatched: 9. The CDR3 consists of 16 residues. This CDR3 is CASSLVGTGLGHEQYF. The CDR3, as DNA: TGTGCCAGCAGCTTAGTCGGGACAGGGTTGGGGCACGAGCAGTACTTC. The complete variable domain, with remaining parts taken from reference TRBV7-2 and TRBJ2-7, reads GAGVSQSPSNKVTEKGKDVELRCDPISGHTALYWYRQSLGQGLEFLIYFQGNSAPDKSGLPSDRFSAERTGGSVSTLTIQRTQQEDSAVYLCASSLVGTGLGHEQYFGPGTRLTVT.

The chain couples TRBV2 to TRBJ2-3; D unclear. The germline V gene encodes CDR1 SNHLY and CDR2 FYNNEI. Trimming left V 8 bases short and J 0 bases short, with 24 bases between. The CDR3 has 18 amino acids. The CDR3 region is CASSALIGPYRSTDTQYF. The CDR3 DNA reads as TGTGCCAGCTCAGCACTGATCGGTCCCTACCGGAGCACAGATACGCAGTATTTT.

This chain uses TRBV10-3 with TRBJ1-2; possible D gene TRBD1, 5 bases. The CDR3 spans 16 residues. Germline V gene data show CDR1 as ENHRY and CDR2 as SYGVKD. V gave up 2 bases and J gave up 4 bases, with 17 bases separating them. CDR3: CAISERGGLLSYGYTF. CDR3 in DNA: TGTGCCATCAGTGAGAGGGGAGGGCTTTTATCCTATGGCTACACCTTC.

CDR3 protein: CASSRASDSMNTEAFF. Written as DNA, the CDR3 is TGTGCCAGTAGTAGAGCCTCGGACAGCATGAACACTGAAGCTTTCTTT. This chain uses TRBV19 with TRBJ1-1, with D possibly TRBD1 on 6 matching bases. V was clipped by 4 bases and J by 0 bases, with 15 bases between them. The CDR3 contains 16 residues. CDR1 is LNHDA and CDR2 is SQIVND in the germline V gene (reference sequence).

The chain uses TRBV12-5 and TRBJ2-7; no firm D call. CDR3 length equals 13 residues. V was trimmed by 3 bases and J by 6 bases, leaving 12 bases between them. Per germline, CDR1 LGHNT and CDR2 FRNRAP. CDR3 in amino acids: CASGFTATREQYF. CDR3 sequence (DNA): TGTGCTAGTGGTTTTACTGCCACCCGCGAGCAGTACTTC.

The V gene is TRBV5-4, the J gene TRBJ2-1; 10 nucleotides agree with TRBD2. CDR3 size: 15 residues. V was pared by 3 bases and J by 4 bases, with 4 bases of the junction left unmatched. Germline CDR1 SGHNT, CDR2 YYREEE (reference sequence). CDR3 nucleotide sequence: TGTGCCAGCAGCTCTGAGCGGGGGGGTTACAATGAGCAGTTCTTC. Translation: CASSSERGGYNEQFF.

The J gene is TRBJ2-7, the V gene TRBV19; TRBD1 matches 7 bases. J lost 0 bases, V lost 5 bases, and 10 bases had no gene match. CDR1 is LNHDA, CDR2 SQIVND, per germline (reference sequence). CDR3 length: 16 residues. CDR3 coding DNA: TGTGCCAGTAGTCCAGGTTTACAGGGGAACTCCTACGAGCAGTACTTC. This sequence encodes CASSPGLQGNSYEQYF.

This chain connects TRBV5-5 to TRBJ2-3, with 10 bases aligning to TRBD1. The CDR3 runs 16 residues. Per germline, CDR1 SGHKS and CDR2 YYEKEE (reference sequence). V lost 0 bases and J lost 1; bases outside the gene matches: 2. The CDR3 nucleotides read TGTGCCAGCAGCTTGGGAGGGACAGGGGGCACAGATACGCAGTATTTT. It encodes CASSLGGTGGTDTQYF.

The chain has TRBV7-2 and TRBJ2-7; D might be TRBD2 (6 bases). Germline values: CDR1 SGHTA, CDR2 FQGNSA. The CDR3 spans 12 residues. Trimming pared 5 bases from V and 6 bases from J, leaving 11 bases between. The CDR3 DNA sequence: TGTGCCAGCAGCAACCTCGGGGGCGAGCAGTACTTC. The encoded protein is CASSNLGGEQYF.